The 24 T cell receptor beta chains below all came from one sample that was sequenced in a study of T cell responses to AZD1222 COVID-19 vaccine. The repertoire was sequenced with immunoSEQ multiplex PCR; TCRdb's copy has only in-frame clones and lacks some. The sample lists some 130,000 clones, over 75% seen once, with approximately 20% in the top ten. This specimen was peripheral blood, taken on day 0 of AZD1222 vaccination. Receptors were obtained from an adult in good health.

The chain has TRBV6-2 or TRBV6-3 and TRBJ2-3, with D perhaps matching TRBD2 (6 bases). Trimming removed 5 bases at V and 3 bases at J, with 12 bases between. The CDR3 totals 14 residues. The germline CDR1 and CDR2 sequences are MNHEY and SVGEGT. In DNA form, the CDR3 reads TGTGCCAGCAGTCCCCCGGACTATACAGATACGCAGTATTTT. It yields the protein CASSPPDYTDTQYF.

This clone showed up just once. The V gene is TRBV7-8, the J gene TRBJ1-1, with D maybe TRBD1 (5 bases). CDR1 and CDR2 from the germline V gene are SGHVS and FQNEAQ. This CDR3 contains 17 residues. Trimming pared 0 bases from V and 3 bases from J, leaving 17 bases between. The CDR3 loop is CASSLASGGRVDTEAFF. The CDR3 DNA sequence: TGTGCCAGCAGCTTAGCGTCTGGGGGTAGGGTTGACACTGAAGCTTTCTTT.

The genes are TRBV3-1 (or the pseudogene TRBV3-2) and TRBJ1-6; tentative D call: TRBD1 (6 bases). This CDR3 spans 15 amino acids. Germline CDR1 LGHDT, CDR2 YNNKEL (reference sequence). V was pared by 4 bases and J by 7 bases, with 14 bases between. The chain's CDR3 is CASSPGTRSNSPLHF. CDR3 bases: TGTGCCAGCAGCCCGGGGACACGGAGCAATTCACCCCTCCACTTT.

The chain couples TRBV12-3 or TRBV12-4 to TRBJ1-6, with D hard to call. The CDR3 runs to 12 residues. V shed 4 bases and J shed 7 bases, with 5 bases lying between them. CDR3 residues: CASSSDNSPLHF. As DNA, the CDR3 is TGTGCCAGCAGTTCGGACAATTCACCCCTCCACTTT.

CDR3 in DNA: TGTGCCAGCAGCGTATCCCGAAGGACGGTGAACACCGGGGAGCTGTTTTTT. Encoded protein: CASSVSRRTVNTGELFF. The chain combines TRBV9 with TRBJ2-2, with no clear D. Trimming left V 1 base short and J 1 base short, with 14 bases between. CDR3 length: 17 amino acids. Looked up from germline, CDR1 is SGDLS and CDR2 is YYNGEE.

This sequence joins TRBV5-1 and TRBJ1-6; D is possibly TRBD1 (5 bases). Deletions cut 3 bases from V and 9 bases from J, with 7 bases between. Germline lookup yields CDR1 SGHRS and CDR2 YFSETQ. This CDR3 spans 12 amino acids. The CDR3 DNA sequence: TGCGCCAGCAGCTCAGGGTTTTCACCCCTCCACTTT. Translating gives CASSSGFSPLHF.

V usage is TRBV6-2 or TRBV6-3 and J usage is TRBJ1-3; D gene unclear. From germline, CDR1 is MNHEY and CDR2 SVGEGT. This CDR3 has 17 amino acids. The V end was cut by 0 bases, the J end by 0 bases, with 12 bases between. CDR3 sequence: CASSYSMGRTSGNTIYF. The DNA for the CDR3 is TGTGCCAGCAGTTACTCGATGGGCAGGACCTCTGGAAACACCATATATTTT.

The chain recombines TRBV4-1 with TRBJ1-2; D gene unclear. The CDR3 runs to 13 residues. V was trimmed by 0 bases and J by 5 bases, leaving 7 bases between them. CDR1 and CDR2 (germline): MGHRA, YSYEKL. CDR3 nucleotide sequence: TGCGCCAGCAGCCAAGATGGGGTTTATGGCTACACCTTC. Its protein product is CASSQDGVYGYTF.

The genes are TRBV9 and TRBJ2-2; D unclear. Trimming removed 4 bases from V and 7 bases from J, with 5 bases in between. From germline, CDR1 is SGDLS and CDR2 YYNGEE. The CDR3 runs to 11 residues. CDR3: CASSPSGELFF. The CDR3 DNA follows: TGTGCCAGCAGCCCTAGCGGGGAGCTGTTTTTT.

The chain employs TRBV7-9 and TRBJ1-6; D uncertain. The CDR3 runs to 15 residues. Per germline, CDR1 SEHNR and CDR2 FQNEAQ (reference sequence). V was cut by 1 base and J by 10 bases, with 14 bases left in between. The DNA of the CDR3 is TGTGCCAGCAGCTTAGAGGTCTTGGCTGGGTCACCCCTCCACTTT. It specifies CASSLEVLAGSPLHF.

The rearrangement joins TRBV3-1 (or the pseudogene TRBV3-2) to TRBJ1-5; 7 bases are a match to TRBD1. CDR3 length: 15 residues. Trimming cost V 4 bases and J 5 bases; bases outside gene matches: 8. The germline gives CDR1 LGHDT, CDR2 YNNKEL (reference sequence). The CDR3 DNA follows: TGTGCCAGCAGCCCTTTTGGACAGGCCCATCAGCCCCAGCATTTT. This translates into CASSPFGQAHQPQHF.

The CDR3 here is CASSLDPGGQPQHF. In DNA form, the CDR3 reads TGTGCCAGCAGCTTAGACCCGGGCGGGCAGCCCCAGCATTTT. The chain has TRBV7-2 and TRBJ1-5; D ambiguous. Trimming pared 1 base from V and 7 bases from J, leaving 11 bases between. The CDR3 covers 14 residues. The germline gives CDR1 SGHTA, CDR2 FQGNSA.

The chain uses TRBV5-4 and TRBJ1-2; 7 bases agree with TRBD1. CDR3 size: 14 residues. The germline CDR1 and CDR2 sequences are SGHNT and YYREEE (reference sequence). J lost 0 bases, V lost 5 bases, and 4 bases had no gene match. CDR3 sequence: CASSRTGSNYGYTF. The CDR3 DNA is TGTGCCAGCAGTAGGACAGGTTCTAACTATGGCTACACCTTC.

V is TRBV5-1 and J is TRBJ2-2, with 8 bases lining up with TRBD2. The CDR3 is 14 amino acids. The junction had 3 bases not matched to a gene; V was cut back by 1 base and J by 7 bases. The V gene's germline CDR1 is SGHRS and CDR2 YFSETQ. CDR3 sequence reads: CASSLSGGYGELFF. For the CDR3, the DNA is TGCGCCAGCAGCTTGAGCGGGGGTTACGGGGAGCTGTTTTTT. Drawing the rest from reference TRBV5-1 and TRBJ2-2, the complete variable domain is KAGVTQTPRYLIKTRGQQVTLSCSPISGHRSVSWYQQTPGQGLQFLFEYFSETQRNKGNFPGRFSGRQFSNSRSEMNVSTLELGDSALYLCASSLSGGYGELFFGEGSRLTVL.

The chain links TRBV18 to TRBJ1-6, with 7 bases lining up with TRBD1. The CDR3 has 14 amino acids. Unmatched junction bases numbered 1, after V lost 4 bases and J lost 4 bases. The germline gives CDR1 KGHSH, CDR2 LQKENI. CDR3: CASSLGQYNSPLHF. The CDR3 bases are TGTGCCAGCTCACTGGGACAGTATAATTCACCCCTCCACTTT.

The chain links TRBV10-3 to TRBJ1-5, with 7 nucleotides matching TRBD1. The J segment lost 3 bases and the V segment lost 10 bases, leaving 3 bases of the junction unmatched. From germline, CDR1 is ENHRY and CDR2 SYGVKD. The CDR3 has 12 amino acids. CDR3 sequence: CATGQDNQPQHF. CDR3 nucleotide sequence: TGTGCCACCGGACAGGACAATCAGCCCCAGCATTTT.

This chain's CDR3 is CASSFSRTQRSWSYNSPLHF. CDR3 nucleotides: TGTGCCAGCAGCTTCTCTAGGACCCAGAGGAGTTGGTCCTATAATTCACCCCTCCACTTT. The chain joins TRBV7-8 to TRBJ1-6; D gene uncertain. Germline lookup yields CDR1 SGHVS and CDR2 FQNEAQ. The V gene lost 3 bases and the J gene lost 1 base, with 22 bases spanning the gap. The CDR3 is 20 residues long.

The V call is TRBV3-1 (or the pseudogene TRBV3-2), the J call TRBJ2-5, with a tentative D call TRBD1 (6 bases). The CDR3 sequence is 15 residues long. Germline CDR1 and CDR2: LGHDT and YNNKEL (reference sequence). V was cut by 6 bases and J by 0 bases, with 14 bases left in between. The CDR3 spells CASSSRTAYQETQYF. Here the CDR3 DNA reads TGTGCCAGCAGTTCCCGGACAGCGTACCAAGAGACCCAGTACTTC.

About this clone itself: This sample includes further DNA sequences coding for the same CDR3. The chain combines TRBV12-3 or TRBV12-4 with TRBJ2-3; D possibly uses TRBD1 or TRBD2 (6 bases each). CDR3 length equals 13 residues. The V end was cut by 6 bases, the J end by 4 bases, with 11 bases between. The CDR3 DNA sequence: TGTGCCAGCAGCCTAGGGGGGTCAGATACGCAGTATTTT. This encodes CASSLGGSDTQYF.

CDR3 residues: CAISPSQETQYF. CDR3 coding DNA: TGTGCCATCAGCCCTAGTCAAGAGACCCAGTACTTC. The chain employs TRBV10-3 and TRBJ2-5; D not certain. Trimming left V 6 bases short and J 2 bases short, with 7 bases between. The CDR3 is made up of 12 amino acids. Germline V lookup: CDR1 ENHRY, CDR2 SYGVKD.

The chain recombines TRBV9 with TRBJ1-4, with D possibly being TRBD1 (6 bases). CDR1 is SGDLS and CDR2 is YYNGEE in the germline V gene. The CDR3 length is 14 residues. V lost 0 bases to trimming and J lost 8 bases, with 11 bases between them. CDR3 region: CASSVEGEWEKLFF. The CDR3 nucleotides are TGTGCCAGCAGCGTAGAGGGGGAGTGGGAAAAACTGTTTTTT.

The chain employs TRBV11-3 and TRBJ2-7; perhaps TRBD1 as D (6 bases). V was clipped by 4 bases and J by 3 bases, with 16 bases between them. The germline CDR1 and CDR2 sequences are SGHNT and YENEEA. This CDR3 comprises 15 residues. The CDR3 bases are TGTGCCAGCAGCTCTAAACGGGACAACATCTACGAGCAGTACTTC. Translated: CASSSKRDNIYEQYF.

DNA for the CDR3: TGCGCCAGCAGCCCTCGGACAGGGGCGAACACCGGGGAGCTGTTTTTT. Its protein is CASSPRTGANTGELFF. The chain employs TRBV4-1 and TRBJ2-2; 9 nucleotides align to TRBD1. The CDR3 totals 16 residues. Germline V gives CDR1 MGHRA, CDR2 YSYEKL. With V trimmed by 4 bases and J by 0 bases, 3 bases remained unmatched.

The V and J genes are TRBV4-1 and TRBJ2-4, with 12 bases aligning to TRBD2. Per the germline V gene, CDR1 is MGHRA and CDR2 is YSYEKL. This CDR3 region has 22 residues. V shed 2 bases and J 0 bases; nucleotides not matched to a gene: 17. CDR3 protein: CASSQTPGLAGGIDRAKNIQYF. In DNA form, the CDR3 reads TGCGCCAGCAGCCAAACCCCGGGACTAGCGGGTGGAATTGATAGAGCCAAAAACATTCAGTACTTC.